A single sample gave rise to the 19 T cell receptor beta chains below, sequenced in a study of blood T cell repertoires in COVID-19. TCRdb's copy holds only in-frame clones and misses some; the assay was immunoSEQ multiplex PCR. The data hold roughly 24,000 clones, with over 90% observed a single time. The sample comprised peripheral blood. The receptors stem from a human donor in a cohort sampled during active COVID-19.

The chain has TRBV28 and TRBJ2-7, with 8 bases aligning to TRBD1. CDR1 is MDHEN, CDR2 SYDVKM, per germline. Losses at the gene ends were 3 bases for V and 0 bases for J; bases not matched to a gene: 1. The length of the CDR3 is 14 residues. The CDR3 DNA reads TGTGCCAGCAGTTTTGGGACAGGCTCCTACGAGCAGTACTTC. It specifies CASSFGTGSYEQYF.

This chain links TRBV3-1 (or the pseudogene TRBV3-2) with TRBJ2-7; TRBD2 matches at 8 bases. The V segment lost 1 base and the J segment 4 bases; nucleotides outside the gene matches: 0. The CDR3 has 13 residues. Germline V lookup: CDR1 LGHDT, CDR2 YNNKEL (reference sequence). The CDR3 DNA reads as TGTGCCAGCAGCCAAGCTAGCGGGTACGAGCAGTACTTC. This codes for CASSQASGYEQYF.

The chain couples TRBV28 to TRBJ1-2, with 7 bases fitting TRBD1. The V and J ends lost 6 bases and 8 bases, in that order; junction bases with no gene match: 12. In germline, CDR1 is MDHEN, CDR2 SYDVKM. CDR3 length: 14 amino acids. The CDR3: CASSLDRVGGGYTF. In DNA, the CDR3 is TGTGCCAGCAGCCTAGACAGGGTAGGTGGAGGCTACACCTTC.

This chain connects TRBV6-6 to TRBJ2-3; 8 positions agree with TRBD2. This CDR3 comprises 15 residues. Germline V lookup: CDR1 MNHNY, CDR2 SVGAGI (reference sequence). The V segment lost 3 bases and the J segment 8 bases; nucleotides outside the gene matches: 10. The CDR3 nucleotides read TGTGCCAGCAGTTATCAGATGACTAGCGCTGGTACGCAGTATTTT. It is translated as CASSYQMTSAGTQYF.

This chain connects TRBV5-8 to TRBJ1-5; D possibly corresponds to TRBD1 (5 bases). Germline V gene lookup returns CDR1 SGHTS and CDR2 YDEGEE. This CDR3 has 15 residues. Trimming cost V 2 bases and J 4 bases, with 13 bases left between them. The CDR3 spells CASSFQAGLNQPQHF. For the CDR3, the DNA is TGTGCCAGCAGCTTTCAGGCAGGGTTAAATCAGCCCCAGCATTTT. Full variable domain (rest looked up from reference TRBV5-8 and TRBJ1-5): EAGVTQSPTHLIKTRGQQATLRCSPISGHTSVYWYQQALGLGLQFLLWYDEGEERNRGNFPPRFSGRQFPNYSSELNVNALELEDSALYLCASSFQAGLNQPQHFGDGTRLSIL.

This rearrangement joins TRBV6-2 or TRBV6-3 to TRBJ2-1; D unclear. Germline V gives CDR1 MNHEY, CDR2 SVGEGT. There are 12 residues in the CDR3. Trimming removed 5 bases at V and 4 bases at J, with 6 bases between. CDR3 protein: CASSESYNEQFF. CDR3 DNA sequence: TGTGCCAGCAGTGAGAGTTACAATGAGCAGTTCTTC.

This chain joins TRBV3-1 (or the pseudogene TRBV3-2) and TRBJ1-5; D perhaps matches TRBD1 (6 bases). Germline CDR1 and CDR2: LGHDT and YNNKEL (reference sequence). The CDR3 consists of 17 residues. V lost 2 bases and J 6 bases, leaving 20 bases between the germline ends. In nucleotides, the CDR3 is TGTGCCAGCAGCCAATCCGGGGGGCAGGGGAGGTCTCAGCCCCAGCATTTT. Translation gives CASSQSGGQGRSQPQHF.

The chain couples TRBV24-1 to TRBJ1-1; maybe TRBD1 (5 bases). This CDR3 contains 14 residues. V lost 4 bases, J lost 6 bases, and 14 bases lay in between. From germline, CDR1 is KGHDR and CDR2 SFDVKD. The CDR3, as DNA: TGTGCCACCAGTGACGCCGGGGGGAGCGCTGAAGCTTTCTTT. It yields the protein CATSDAGGSAEAFF.

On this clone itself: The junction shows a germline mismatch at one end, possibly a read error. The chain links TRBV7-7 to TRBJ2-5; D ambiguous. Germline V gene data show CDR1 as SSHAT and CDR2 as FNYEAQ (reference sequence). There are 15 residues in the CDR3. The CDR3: CASRRGSASQETQYF. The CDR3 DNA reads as TGTGCTAGCAGGCGCGGTTCAGCCTCCCAAGAGACCCAGTACTTC.

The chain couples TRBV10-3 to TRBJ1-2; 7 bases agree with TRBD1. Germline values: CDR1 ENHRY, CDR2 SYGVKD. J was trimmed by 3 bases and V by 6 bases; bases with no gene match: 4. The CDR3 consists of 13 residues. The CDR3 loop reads CAISDTGDYGYTF. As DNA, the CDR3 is TGTGCCATCAGCGATACAGGGGACTATGGCTACACCTTC.

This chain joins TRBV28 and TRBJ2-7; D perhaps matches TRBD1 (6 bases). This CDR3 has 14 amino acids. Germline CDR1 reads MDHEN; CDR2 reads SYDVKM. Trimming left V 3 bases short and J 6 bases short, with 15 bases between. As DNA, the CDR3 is TGTGCCAGCAGTTTTTTGGGTATGGGGGCCGAGCAGTACTTC. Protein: CASSFLGMGAEQYF.

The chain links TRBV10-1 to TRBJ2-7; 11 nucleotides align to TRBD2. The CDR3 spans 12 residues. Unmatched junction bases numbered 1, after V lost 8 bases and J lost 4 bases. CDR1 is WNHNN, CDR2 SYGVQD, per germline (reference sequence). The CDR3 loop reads CASGTSGYEQYF. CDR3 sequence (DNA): TGCGCCAGCGGGACTAGCGGATACGAGCAGTACTTC.

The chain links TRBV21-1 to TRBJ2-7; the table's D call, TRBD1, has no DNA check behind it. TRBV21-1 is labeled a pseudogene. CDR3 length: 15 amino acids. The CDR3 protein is CASSSRGYRTYEQYF. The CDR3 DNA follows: TGTGCCAGCAGCTCCAGGGGCTACAGGACCTACGAGCAGTACTTC.

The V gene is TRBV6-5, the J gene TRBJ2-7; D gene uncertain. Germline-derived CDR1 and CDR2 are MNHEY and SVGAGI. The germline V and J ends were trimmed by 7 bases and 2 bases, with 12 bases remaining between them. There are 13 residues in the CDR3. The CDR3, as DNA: TGTGCCAGCATGGGCAGGTTGGCCTACGAGCAGTACTTC. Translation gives CASMGRLAYEQYF.

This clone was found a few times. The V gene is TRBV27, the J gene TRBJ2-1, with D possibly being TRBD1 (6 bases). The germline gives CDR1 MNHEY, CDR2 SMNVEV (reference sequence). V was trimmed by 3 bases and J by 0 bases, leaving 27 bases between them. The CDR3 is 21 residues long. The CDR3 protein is CASSLLIGQQKISSSYNEQFF. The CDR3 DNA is TGTGCCAGCAGTTTGTTGATCGGACAGCAAAAAATTTCAAGCTCCTACAATGAGCAGTTCTTC.

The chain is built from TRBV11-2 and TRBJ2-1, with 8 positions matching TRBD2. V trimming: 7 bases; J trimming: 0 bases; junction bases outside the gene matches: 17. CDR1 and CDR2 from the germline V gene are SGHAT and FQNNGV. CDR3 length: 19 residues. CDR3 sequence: CASIGFKTSASSSYNEQFF. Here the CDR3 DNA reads TGTGCCAGCATCGGCTTCAAGACTAGCGCGTCAAGCTCCTACAATGAGCAGTTCTTC.

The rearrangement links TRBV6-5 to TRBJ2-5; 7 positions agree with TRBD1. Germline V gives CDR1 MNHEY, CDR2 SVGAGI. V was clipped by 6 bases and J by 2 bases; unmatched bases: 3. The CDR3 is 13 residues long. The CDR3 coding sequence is TGTGCCAGCAGACTGGGACAGCAAGAGACCCAGTACTTC. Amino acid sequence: CASRLGQQETQYF.

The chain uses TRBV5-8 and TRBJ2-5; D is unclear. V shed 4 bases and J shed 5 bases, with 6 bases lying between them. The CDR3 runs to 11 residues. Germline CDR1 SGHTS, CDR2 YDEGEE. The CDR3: CASSPLETQYF. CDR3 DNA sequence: TGTGCCAGCAGCCCCTTGGAGACCCAGTACTTC.

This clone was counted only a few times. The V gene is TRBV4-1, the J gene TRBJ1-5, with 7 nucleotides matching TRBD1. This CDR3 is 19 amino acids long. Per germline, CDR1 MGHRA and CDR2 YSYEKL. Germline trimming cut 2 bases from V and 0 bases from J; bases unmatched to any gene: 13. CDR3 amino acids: CASSQNPRTGAISNQPQHF. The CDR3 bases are TGCGCCAGCAGCCAAAACCCCCGGACAGGAGCAATTAGCAATCAGCCCCAGCATTTT.